This is a list of T cell receptor beta chains from one sample in a study of CD8 T cells in Susac syndrome. TCRdb re-called the immunoSEQ multiplex PCR reads through MiXCR, storing one row per CDR3 protein. The sample lists 160,000 or so distinct CDR3 sequences, approximately 90% occurring once. The sequenced material came from CD4+ T cells from PBMCs. All receptors come from a human donor in good health. Each CDR3 is given with its conserved first and last residue. The order of the fields is V gene, CDR3 length, J gene, clone size, D gene, CDR3 protein, CDR3 DNA. A D gene is named only where the DNA matches it firmly. Size values are once, few and many counts, or a class for expanded clones, and some rows have none.

TRBV2,12,TRBJ1-1,NA,NA,CASTGPGGEAFF,TGTGCCAGCACAGGACCTGGGGGTGAAGCTTTCTTT
TRBV20-1,12,TRBJ2-1,NA,NA,CSARSQGGEQFF,TGCAGTGCAAGATCACAGGGAGGGGAGCAGTTCTTC
TRBV5-1,14,TRBJ2-5,NA,NA,CASSFGRNGETQYF,TGCGCCAGCAGCTTTGGCCGTAACGGGGAGACCCAGTACTTC
TRBV5-1,15,TRBJ1-4,NA,NA,CASSDASSTNEKLFF,TGCGCCAGCAGCGACGCCAGTTCAACTAATGAAAAACTGTTTTTT
TRBV25-1,13,TRBJ2-7,NA,NA,CASSAKTAHEQYF,TGTGCCAGCAGTGCTAAAACAGCCCACGAGCAGTACTTC
TRBV3-1,16,TRBJ2-7,NA,TRBD1,CASSQHSTGGVNEQYF,TGTGCCAGCAGCCAACATTCCACAGGGGGCGTCAACGAGCAGTACTTC
TRBV6-1,13,TRBJ2-3,NA,NA,CASSPIAWDTQYF,TGTGCCAGCAGCCCAATTGCCTGGGATACGCAGTATTTT
TRBV18,17,TRBJ2-1,NA,NA,CASSPRPPGTDSGEQFF,TGTGCCAGCTCACCACGGCCCCCCGGGACGGACAGTGGTGAGCAGTTCTTC
TRBV2,15,TRBJ2-3,NA,TRBD2,CASSDQLTSGGTQYF,TGTGCCAGCAGTGATCAGCTGACGTCGGGGGGTACGCAGTATTTT
TRBV10-3,17,TRBJ1-1,NA,TRBD1,CAIRAGTGPRGDTEAFF,TGTGCCATCAGGGCCGGGACAGGGCCTAGAGGGGACACTGAAGCTTTCTTT
TRBV30,14,TRBJ1-2,NA,NA,CAWTRLRVNYGYTF,TGTGCCTGGACTCGGCTCAGAGTAAACTATGGCTACACCTTC
TRBV10-3,15,TRBJ2-5,NA,NA,CAISVGGPGQETQYF,TGTGCCATCAGTGTAGGAGGGCCAGGGCAAGAGACCCAGTACTTC
TRBV19,16,TRBJ2-1,NA,NA,CASTPSGQISYNEQFF,TGTGCCAGTACCCCGAGCGGACAGATCTCCTACAATGAGCAGTTCTTC
TRBV21-1,15,TRBJ2-7,NA,NA,CASSKEEAGWNEQYF,TGTGCCAGCAGCAAAGAGGAGGCAGGGTGGAACGAGCAGTACTTC
TRBV7-2,12,TRBJ1-1,NA,NA,CASSPRNTEAFF,TGTGCCAGCAGCCCCCGGAACACTGAAGCTTTCTTT
TRBV6-5,16,TRBJ2-1,NA,TRBD2,CASSLPSGGTYNEQFF,TGTGCCAGCAGTCTACCTAGCGGGGGGACCTACAATGAGCAGTTCTTC
TRBV5-1,16,TRBJ2-3,NA,TRBD2,CASSLFLAGARDTQYF,TGCGCCAGCAGCTTGTTTCTAGCGGGCGCCCGGGATACGCAGTATTTT
TRBV18,15,TRBJ2-2,NA,NA,CASSPRGSDTGELFF,TGTGCCAGCTCACCACGGGGGTCGGACACCGGGGAGCTGTTTTTT
TRBV20-1,13,TRBJ2-1,NA,NA,CSARGSPYNEQFF,TGCAGTGCTAGGGGGAGCCCCTACAATGAGCAGTTCTTC
TRBV9,16,TRBJ2-7,NA,TRBD2,CASSVDAGGGPYEQYF,TGTGCCAGCAGCGTAGACGCGGGAGGCGGTCCCTACGAGCAGTACTTC
TRBV18,16,TRBJ2-7,NA,NA,CASSPRGGGANGEQYF,TGTGCCAGCTCACCACGAGGAGGGGGCGCGAATGGCGAGCAGTACTTC
TRBV6-2/TRBV6-3,12,TRBJ1-1,NA,NA,CASNDENTEAFF,TGTGCCAGCAACGACGAGAACACTGAAGCTTTCTTT
TRBV6-5,15,TRBJ2-7,NA,TRBD2,CASSPWTSGKYEQYF,TGTGCCAGCAGTCCTTGGACTAGCGGGAAATACGAGCAGTACTTC
TRBV18,18,TRBJ2-2,NA,TRBD1,CASSPRQGSRNDTGELFF,TGTGCCAGCTCACCACGACAGGGTAGCCGAAACGACACCGGGGAGCTGTTTTTT
TRBV6-5,14,TRBJ1-1,NA,NA,CASSTRPGSTEAFF,TGTGCCAGCAGTACCCGTCCTGGAAGCACTGAAGCTTTCTTT
TRBV7-2,16,TRBJ1-1,NA,NA,CASSFFPDYMNTEAFF,TGTGCCAGCAGCTTCTTTCCAGACTATATGAACACTGAAGCTTTCTTT
TRBV12-3/TRBV12-4,18,TRBJ1-1,NA,TRBD1,CASSPHFLTGGAISEAFF,TGTGCCAGCAGCCCCCATTTTCTAACAGGGGGCGCCATCTCTGAAGCTTTCTTT
TRBV29-1,15,TRBJ2-1,NA,TRBD2,CSVRRTSGSYNEQFF,TGCAGCGTGAGAAGGACTAGCGGGAGCTACAATGAGCAGTTCTTC
TRBV10-3,19,TRBJ2-3,NA,TRBD2,CAISDSLGLAGADADTQYF,TGTGCCATCAGTGATTCCTTGGGACTAGCGGGAGCAGATGCAGATACGCAGTATTTT
TRBV20-1,16,TRBJ2-1,NA,NA,CSARDRRRGSYNEQFF,TGCAGTGCTAGAGATCGGCGCAGGGGAAGCTACAATGAGCAGTTCTTC
TRBV20-1,14,TRBJ1-5,once,NA,CSARKGLSNQPQHF,TGCAGTGCTAGGAAGGGGCTTTCCAATCAGCCCCAGCATTTT
TRBV20-1,14,TRBJ2-2,NA,NA,CSARGVENTGELFF,TGCAGTGCTAGAGGGGTAGAGAACACCGGGGAGCTGTTTTTT
TRBV18,15,TRBJ1-2,NA,TRBD1,CASSPPPGQGVGYTF,TGTGCCAGCTCACCACCGCCCGGGCAGGGGGTTGGCTACACCTTC
TRBV6-1,17,TRBJ2-1,NA,NA,CASSEEHVSSSYNEQFF,TGTGCCAGCAGTGAAGAGCACGTATCGAGCTCCTACAATGAGCAGTTCTTC
TRBV20-1,11,TRBJ2-2,few,NA,CSAGRTGELFF,TGCAGTGCTGGACGGACCGGGGAGCTGTTTTTT
TRBV20-1,15,TRBJ2-7,NA,TRBD2,CSAAPSGAGAYEQYF,TGCAGTGCTGCCCCAAGCGGGGCGGGGGCCTACGAGCAGTACTTC
TRBV6-5,14,TRBJ1-2,NA,TRBD1,CASSYSTGAGGYTF,TGTGCCAGCAGTTACTCGACAGGGGCGGGTGGCTACACCTTC
TRBV3-1,15,TRBJ1-5,once,NA,CASSQTGSFNQPQHF,TGTGCCAGCAGCCAAACGGGATCGTTCAATCAGCCCCAGCATTTT
TRBV6-1,18,TRBJ2-6,NA,NA,CASSRTGTSSGGANVLTF,TGTGCCAGCAGCCGCACCGGGACTTCAAGCGGAGGGGCCAACGTCCTGACTTTC
TRBV29-1,12,TRBJ1-1,NA,NA,CSVAGLNTEAFF,TGCAGCGTTGCCGGGCTGAACACTGAAGCTTTCTTT
TRBV24-1,17,TRBJ2-6,NA,NA,CATSDPGTGSGANVLTF,TGTGCCACCAGTGACCCAGGGACGGGCTCTGGGGCCAACGTCCTGACTTTC
TRBV4-1,17,TRBJ2-1,NA,TRBD2,CASSQGLLAGVLGEQFF,TGCGCCAGCAGCCAGGGGTTACTAGCGGGAGTGCTAGGAGAGCAGTTCTTC
TRBV20-1,15,TRBJ2-2,NA,TRBD1,CSARPRQGYTGELFF,TGCAGTGCTAGACCGAGACAGGGTTATACCGGGGAGCTGTTTTTT
TRBV29-1,17,TRBJ2-1,NA,TRBD2,CSVGEGLAGLSYNEQFF,TGCAGCGTTGGGGAAGGGCTAGCGGGATTATCCTACAATGAGCAGTTCTTC
TRBV29-1,13,TRBJ2-3,NA,NA,CSVRGGASDTQYF,TGCAGCGTAAGGGGGGGGGCTTCAGATACGCAGTATTTT
TRBV29-1,14,TRBJ2-5,NA,NA,CSVEDPQGSSTQYF,TGCAGCGTTGAAGATCCACAGGGCTCTTCGACCCAGTACTTC
TRBV20-1,11,TRBJ2-7,once,NA,CSARDRFGAMF,TGCAGTGCTAGAGATCGGTTTGGGGCAATGTTC
TRBV18,16,TRBJ1-5,NA,NA,CASSPRGTYSNQPQHF,TGTGCCAGCTCACCACGGGGTACATATAGCAATCAGCCCCAGCATTTT
TRBV7-9,14,TRBJ2-7,NA,TRBD1,CASSAYRGPDEQYF,TGTGCCAGCAGCGCTTACAGGGGGCCGGACGAGCAGTACTTC
TRBV9,16,TRBJ2-5,NA,TRBD2,CASSVASGGEQETQYF,TGTGCCAGCAGCGTAGCTAGCGGGGGGGAACAAGAGACCCAGTACTTC
TRBV5-1,13,TRBJ2-4,NA,TRBD1,CASSLGTGGPQYF,TGCGCCAGCAGCTTGGGGACAGGGGGCCCTCAGTACTTC